One sample yielded the 30 T cell receptor beta chains listed below, sequenced in a study of blood T cell repertoires in COVID-19. Libraries were prepared by immunoSEQ multiplex PCR; TCRdb keeps only in-frame clonotypes and omits some of them. Found here are 110,000 to 150,000 clones, approximately 90% of them singletons; the top ten hold under 3.5%. The sample was peripheral blood. Receptor source: a woman between 55 and 75 years old with active COVID-19.

This clone was seen only once. The gene calls are TRBV11-2 and TRBJ2-5; unclear D gene. This CDR3 is built from 12 residues. The germline gives CDR1 SGHAT, CDR2 FQNNGV. Between the trimmed V and J ends, which lost 3 bases and 6 bases, there was a span of 8 bases. DNA of the CDR3: TGTGCCAGCAGCTTCGGTGGGCAGACCCAGTACTTC. This encodes CASSFGGQTQYF.

The V and J genes are TRBV30 and TRBJ1-1, with D unclear. From germline, CDR1 is GTSNPN and CDR2 SVGIG (reference sequence). The CDR3 contains 13 residues. Between the trimmed V and J ends, which lost 2 bases and 1 base, there was a span of 8 bases. DNA of the CDR3: TGTGCCTGGAGTCTAGTACAGAACACTGAAGCTTTCTTT. This gives the protein CAWSLVQNTEAFF.

The chain is built from TRBV12-5 and TRBJ2-5; 8 bases match TRBD2. Germline trimming cut 2 bases from V and 5 bases from J; bases unmatched to any gene: 16. The CDR3 is made up of 18 amino acids. Germline CDR1 is LGHNT and CDR2 is FRNRAP. In nucleotides, the CDR3 is TGTGCTAGTGGTTTGAGCCCCTCAACCGGGACTAGAAGCGAGACCCAGTACTTC. It specifies CASGLSPSTGTRSETQYF.

The V gene is TRBV19, the J gene TRBJ2-6, with D unclear. V shed 5 bases and J shed 4 bases, with 24 bases lying between them. The CDR3 is made up of 19 amino acids. Germline V gene lookup returns CDR1 LNHDA and CDR2 SQIVND (reference sequence). The CDR3 coding sequence is TGTGCCAGTAGTTCCACGGTCGGCTCGGTAGGAGTGGGGGCCAACGTCCTGACTTTC. Translating it yields CASSSTVGSVGVGANVLTF.

V is TRBV4-1 and J is TRBJ2-5, with 9 bases lining up with TRBD2. Germline lookup yields CDR1 MGHRA and CDR2 YSYEKL. The CDR3 runs to 16 residues. Trimming at V came to 3 bases and at J to 5 bases, leaving 10 bases not matched to a gene. The CDR3 reads CASSHLVSGRGETQYF. The CDR3 coding sequence is TGCGCCAGCAGCCACCTCGTTAGCGGGAGAGGCGAGACCCAGTACTTC.

The V gene is TRBV11-2, the J gene TRBJ2-5; 10 bases line up with TRBD2. This CDR3 is 15 amino acids long. The germline gives CDR1 SGHAT, CDR2 FQNNGV. J gave up 4 bases and V 5 bases, and 7 bases lay outside the gene matches. Here the CDR3 reads CASSLSGLARETQYF. CDR3 nucleotide sequence: TGTGCCAGCAGCCTTTCGGGACTAGCGCGAGAGACCCAGTACTTC.

This chain connects TRBV27 to TRBJ1-3, with TRBD1 as a possible D gene (6 bases). This CDR3 has 15 amino acids. V was cut by 3 bases and J by 3 bases, with 12 bases left in between. CDR1 and CDR2 from the germline V gene are MNHEY and SMNVEV (reference sequence). CDR3 DNA: TGTGCCAGCAGTTTCCAGGGGCATGGTGGAAACACCATATATTTT. It translates to CASSFQGHGGNTIYF.

Turning to this clone: At the DNA level, this CDR3 is encoded by other sequences in the same sample as well. The chain joins TRBV18 to TRBJ2-5; D is perhaps TRBD1 (7 bases). V was cut by 6 bases and J by 2 bases, with 16 bases left in between. Per the germline V gene, CDR1 is KGHSH and CDR2 is LQKENI. The CDR3 totals 15 residues. The CDR3 spells CASSPRQGGQETQYF. The CDR3 nucleotides are TGTGCCAGCTCGCCAAGACAGGGAGGACAAGAGACCCAGTACTTC.

The genes are TRBV19 and TRBJ1-2; 10 bases line up with TRBD1. With 4 bases clipped from V and 2 bases from J, the junction kept 7 bases outside the gene matches. CDR3 length equals 16 residues. Germline V gene data show CDR1 as LNHDA and CDR2 as SQIVND (reference sequence). CDR3 protein: CASSNRGQGKNYGYTF. The CDR3 coding sequence is TGTGCCAGTAGTAATCGGGGACAGGGGAAGAACTATGGCTACACCTTC.

The V gene is TRBV7-9, the J gene TRBJ2-6, with 7 bases that match TRBD1. CDR1 is SEHNR and CDR2 is FQNEAQ in the germline V gene (reference sequence). The J segment lost 0 bases and the V segment lost 5 bases, leaving 10 bases of the junction unmatched. The CDR3 totals 18 residues. CDR3 protein: CASSRYRGPDSGANVLTF. Here the CDR3 DNA reads TGTGCCAGCAGCCGATACAGGGGTCCAGACTCTGGGGCCAACGTCCTGACTTTC.

CDR3 nucleotides: TGTGCCAGCAAGGGGACTAACTACAATGAGCAGTTCTTC. Protein sequence: CASKGTNYNEQFF. J is TRBJ2-1 and V is TRBV2, with 7 bases aligning to TRBD2. With V trimmed by 7 bases and J by 3 bases, 3 bases remained unmatched. Per germline, CDR1 SNHLY and CDR2 FYNNEI. This CDR3 comprises 13 residues.

The chain carries TRBV30 and TRBJ2-3, with a possible D match to TRBD2 (6 bases). V shed 4 bases and J shed 8 bases, with 16 bases lying between them. The germline gives CDR1 GTSNPN, CDR2 SVGIG (reference sequence). This CDR3 is 13 amino acids long. The CDR3 coding sequence is TGTGCCTGGACTAGGCCACTAGCCGGTACGCAGTATTTT. Its translation is CAWTRPLAGTQYF.

The DNA of the CDR3 is TGTGCCAGCAGCTCCCAGGGCCAAAGAACAAATACGCAGTATTTT. Translating gives CASSSQGQRTNTQYF. The gene calls are TRBV11-2 and TRBJ2-3, with a weak D call TRBD1 (5 bases). Germline CDR1 SGHAT, CDR2 FQNNGV. V was trimmed by 4 bases and J by 7 bases, leaving 18 bases between them. The CDR3 contains 15 residues. Full variable domain (outside the CDR3, taken from reference TRBV11-2 and TRBJ2-3): EAGVAQSPRYKIIEKRQSVAFWCNPISGHATLYWYQQILGQGPKLLIQFQNNGVVDDSQLPKDRFSAERLKGVDSTLKIQPAKLEDSAVYLCASSSQGQRTNTQYFGPGTRLTVL.

This chain joins TRBV12-5 and TRBJ2-7; 10 positions agree with TRBD2. V shed 3 bases, J shed 5 bases, and the junction held 4 bases outside the gene matches. Germline CDR1 reads LGHNT; CDR2 reads FRNRAP. This CDR3 has 14 amino acids. The CDR3 sequence is CASGFSGRENEQYF. The CDR3, as DNA: TGTGCTAGTGGTTTCAGCGGGAGGGAAAACGAGCAGTACTTC.

The J gene is TRBJ2-7, the V gene TRBV21-1; the D call TRBD1 from the table was never checked on the DNA. TRBV21-1 is marked as a pseudogene. The CDR3 length is 15 residues. DNA of the CDR3: TGTGCCAGCAGCTCCAGGGGAAGTTCGCGTTACGAGCAGTACTTC. Translation gives CASSSRGSSRYEQYF.

The chain employs TRBV7-2 and TRBJ2-2; possibly TRBD1 for D (6 bases). Deletions cut 5 bases from V and 0 bases from J, with 10 bases between. There are 15 residues in the CDR3. Germline CDR1 SGHTA, CDR2 FQGNSA. The CDR3 sequence is CASSRTEPNTGELFF. In nucleotides, the CDR3 is TGTGCCAGCAGCAGGACAGAGCCGAACACCGGGGAGCTGTTTTTT.

The chain is built from TRBV6-5 and TRBJ2-5, with 7 bases aligning to TRBD1. Unmatched junction bases numbered 2, after V lost 5 bases and J lost 5 bases. Germline CDR1 MNHEY, CDR2 SVGAGI. The CDR3 is 12 amino acids. CDR3 DNA sequence: TGTGCCAGCAGTAACAGGGGTGAGACCCAGTACTTC. It codes for CASSNRGETQYF.

V is TRBV14 and J is TRBJ2-1; D may be TRBD1 (7 bases). Between the trimmed V and J ends, which lost 1 base and 4 bases, there was a span of 14 bases. CDR1 SGHDN and CDR2 FVKESK come from the germline V gene. The CDR3 has 16 amino acids. CDR3 sequence (DNA): TGTGCCAGCAGCCAAGTCGGAGGGGGCTTTTACAATGAGCAGTTCTTC. Amino acids: CASSQVGGGFYNEQFF.

This sequence joins TRBV28 and TRBJ2-5; no definite D call. This CDR3 spans 11 amino acids. Germline V gene sequence: CDR1 MDHEN, CDR2 SYDVKM. Trimming took 5 bases from V and 5 from J, leaving 6 bases between them. This chain's CDR3 is CASSPFETQYF. CDR3 nucleotide sequence: TGTGCCAGCAGTCCTTTCGAGACCCAGTACTTC.

CDR3 loop: CASSLDIANTQYF. The CDR3 DNA follows: TGTGCCAGCAGCTTAGATATAGCGAATACGCAGTATTTT. The chain has TRBV7-9 and TRBJ2-3; a weak D match, TRBD2 (5 bases). This CDR3 contains 13 residues. The germline V gene encodes CDR1 SEHNR and CDR2 FQNEAQ (reference sequence). The V end lost 1 base, the J end lost 7 bases, and 9 bases lay between the germline ends. Filled out from reference TRBV7-9 and TRBJ2-3, the complete variable domain reads DTGVSQNPRHKITKRGQNVTFRCDPISEHNRLYWYRQTLGQGPEFLTYFQNEAQLEKSRLLSDRFSAERPKGSFSTLEIQRTEQGDSAMYLCASSLDIANTQYFGPGTRLTVL.

The chain couples TRBV30 to TRBJ2-3, with 8 bases fitting TRBD2. The germline gives CDR1 GTSNPN, CDR2 SVGIG (reference sequence). The CDR3 loop spans 12 amino acids. Losses at the gene ends were 3 bases for V and 4 bases for J; bases not matched to a gene: 0. In DNA form, the CDR3 reads TGTGCCTGGAGCGGGAGGGCAGATACGCAGTATTTT. Amino acid sequence: CAWSGRADTQYF. The variable domain in full, with the rest retrieved from reference TRBV30 and TRBJ2-3, is SQTIHQWPATLVQPVGSPLSLECTVEGTSNPNLYWYRQAAGRGLQLLFYSVGIGQISSEVPQNLSASRPQDRQFILSSKKLLLSDSGFYLCAWSGRADTQYFGPGTRLTVL.

This clone was seen a single time. This chain connects TRBV7-9 to TRBJ2-7; 8 positions match TRBD1. J gave up 0 bases and V 3 bases, and 7 bases lay outside the gene matches. Germline CDR1 and CDR2: SEHNR and FQNEAQ (reference sequence). The length of the CDR3 is 16 residues. The CDR3 spells CASSFVGQVLSYEQYF. The CDR3 DNA sequence: TGTGCCAGCAGCTTTGTGGGACAGGTTCTCTCCTACGAGCAGTACTTC.

The V gene is TRBV7-9, the J gene TRBJ2-4; D might be TRBD2 (5 bases). CDR1 is SEHNR and CDR2 is FQNEAQ in the germline V gene (reference sequence). Trimming took 8 bases from V and 1 from J, leaving 12 bases between them. This CDR3 comprises 14 residues. The CDR3 DNA sequence: TGTGCCAGCGAGAAGGTAGCGGCCAAAAACATTCAGTACTTC. Its translation: CASEKVAAKNIQYF.

The V and J genes are TRBV7-8 and TRBJ2-7; the D gene is possibly TRBD1 (5 bases). The CDR3 extends over 14 amino acids. Germline assignment: CDR1 SGHVS and CDR2 FQNEAQ. Trimming shortened V by 6 bases and J by 3 bases, and 15 bases separated the two germline ends. The DNA of the CDR3 is TGTGCCAGCAGGCTGGGGCCCGAAAGCTACGAGCAGTACTTC. This encodes CASRLGPESYEQYF.

This chain joins TRBV28 and TRBJ1-2, with TRBD1 matching over 7 bases. The V gene end was trimmed by 3 bases and the J gene end by 7 bases; junction bases not matched to a gene: 17. This CDR3 has 17 residues. In germline, CDR1 is MDHEN, CDR2 SYDVKM. In DNA form, the CDR3 reads TGTGCCAGCAGTTTTTCCCTATTCCAGACAGGGCGCAGTGGCTACACCTTC. This sequence encodes CASSFSLFQTGRSGYTF.

The CDR3 spells CASRSGVTGELFF. The CDR3 DNA reads as TGTGCCAGCCGTTCAGGGGTTACCGGGGAGCTGTTTTTT. This chain uses TRBV3-1 (or the pseudogene TRBV3-2) with TRBJ2-2; a possible D gene is TRBD1 (6 bases). Per germline, CDR1 LGHDT and CDR2 YNNKEL (reference sequence). Trimming left V 8 bases short and J 5 bases short, with 12 bases between. This CDR3 has 13 amino acids.

This chain uses TRBV3-1 (or the pseudogene TRBV3-2) with TRBJ2-5; weak D call: TRBD2 (5 bases). Trimming took off 1 base at V and 0 bases at J, with 12 bases between the two ends. The CDR3 is made up of 16 amino acids. CDR1 is LGHDT, CDR2 YNNKEL, per germline (reference sequence). The CDR3 DNA follows: TGTGCCAGCAGCCAAGGCAGCGGCCCCTACCAAGAGACCCAGTACTTC. Its translation: CASSQGSGPYQETQYF.

This clone was seen only once. The rearrangement joins TRBV9 to TRBJ2-2; 7 bases map to TRBD1. CDR3 length equals 16 residues. V trimming: 0 bases; J trimming: 0 bases; junction bases outside the gene matches: 2. CDR1 and CDR2 (germline): SGDLS, YYNGEE. Here the CDR3 reads CASSVEGTANTGELFF. CDR3 DNA sequence: TGTGCCAGCAGCGTAGAAGGGACAGCGAACACCGGGGAGCTGTTTTTT.

The chain carries TRBV3-1 (or the pseudogene TRBV3-2) and TRBJ2-2; 8 bases match TRBD2. J lost 9 bases, V lost 4 bases, and 31 bases had no gene match. This CDR3 region has 22 residues. Germline values: CDR1 LGHDT, CDR2 YNNKEL (reference sequence). As DNA, the CDR3 is TGTGCCAGCAGCCCCTTATTTCGGATCCCGGGACTAGGACTAGGCCCTTTCCGGGAGCTGTTTTTT. This encodes CASSPLFRIPGLGLGPFRELFF.

The J gene is TRBJ2-5, the V gene TRBV28; 8 positions match TRBD2. The germline V gene has CDR1 MDHEN and CDR2 SYDVKM. This CDR3 has 11 amino acids. V gave up 6 bases and J gave up 12 bases; unmatched junction bases: 6. The CDR3 DNA is TGTGCCAGCAGGGCTAGCGGGTATGAGTACTTC. Its translation is CASRASGYEYF.